This TCR beta chain was documented in a study of blood T cells in healthy people across ages. Background on the study: Template switching recovered approximately one barcoded beta molecule for every two T cells. General study points: Compared with aged donors, long-lived donors showed fewer expanded clones, suggesting selection.

With a J-beta primer mix and a sample-barcoded 5' primer, a second PCR ran roughly 6 to 11 cycles. MiXCR, run by TCRdb on the 5' RACE reads, gives a single entry per CDR3 protein. The repertoire holds around 1,000,000 distinct CDR3 sequences, with 30% to 40% as singletons. As for this clonotype: As yet, its antigen is unknown.

This CDR3 has 13 amino acids. Germline lookup yields CDR1 SGDLS and CDR2 YYNGEE. V was cut by 2 bases and J by 3 bases, with 8 bases left in between. The chain employs TRBV9 and TRBJ2-5; D tentatively reads TRBD1 or TRBD2 (5 bases each). The sample was blood. This clonotype originated in a young man in good health. CDR3 residues: CASSVGEEETQYF. The DNA for the CDR3 is TGTGCCAGCAGCGTGGGGGAAGAAGAGACCCAGTACTTC.